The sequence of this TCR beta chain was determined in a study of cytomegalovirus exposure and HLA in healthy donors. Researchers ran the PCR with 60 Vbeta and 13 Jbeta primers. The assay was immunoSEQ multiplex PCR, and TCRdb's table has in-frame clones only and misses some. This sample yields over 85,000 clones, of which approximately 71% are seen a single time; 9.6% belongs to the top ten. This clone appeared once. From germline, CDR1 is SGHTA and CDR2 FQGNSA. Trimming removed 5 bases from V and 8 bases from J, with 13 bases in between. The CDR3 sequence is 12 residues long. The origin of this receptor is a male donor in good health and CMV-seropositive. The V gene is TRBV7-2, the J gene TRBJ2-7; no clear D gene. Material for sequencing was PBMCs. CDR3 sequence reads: CASSPEMIQQYF. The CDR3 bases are TGTGCCAGCAGCCCGGAGATGATCCAGCAGTACTTC.